One sample yielded the 5 T cell receptor beta chains listed below, sequenced in a study of response to subunit inactivated influenza vaccine. TCRdb recomputed calls from the RT-PCR reads with MiXCR, one row per CDR3 protein. This table has hundreds of thousands of distinct CDR3 sequences, about 18% appearing once. The starting material was PBMCs from blood, obtained 5 days after vaccination. The receptors derive from a middle-aged man who received an inactivated influenza vaccine.

V usage is TRBV20-1 and J usage is TRBJ1-4, with a weak D call TRBD1 (5 bases). The CDR3 is 11 amino acids. With 5 bases removed from V and 14 bases from J, the gap between germline ends came to 15 bases. CDR1 is DFQATT, CDR2 SNEGSKA, per germline (reference sequence). This CDR3 is CSAFLGRGLFF. The CDR3 region has the DNA TGCAGTGCTTTCCTAGGCCGGGGGCTGTTTTTT.

The CDR3 coding sequence is TGTGCCAGCAGCTCGAGACTAGCGGGGGGCGGAGATACGCAGTATTTT. Its protein is CASSSRLAGGGDTQYF. V gene TRBV5-6 combines with J gene TRBJ2-3; 13 bases fit TRBD2. V trimming: 3 bases; J trimming: 5 bases; junction bases outside the gene matches: 6. Germline V CDR1 and CDR2: SGHDT, YYEEEE. The CDR3 totals 16 residues.

This clonotype was seen many times. The gene calls are TRBV7-6 and TRBJ1-6, with D perhaps matching TRBD1 (5 bases). The CDR3 sequence is 13 residues long. Trimming pared 3 bases from V and 9 bases from J, leaving 9 bases between. CDR1 is SGHVS and CDR2 is FNYEAQ in the germline V gene. The CDR3 nucleotides are TGTGCCAGCAGCTTGACAGAAAGTTCACCCCTCCACTTT. Translated: CASSLTESSPLHF.

The V and J genes are TRBV29-1 and TRBJ2-5, with D tentatively TRBD2 (5 bases). In germline, CDR1 is SQVTM, CDR2 ANQGSEA. This CDR3 spans 13 amino acids. V dropped 4 bases and J dropped 3 bases, with 12 bases sitting between them. The CDR3 nucleotides are TGCAGCGTTGGGCGGCTAGCAAAAGAGACCCAGTACTTC. The encoded protein is CSVGRLAKETQYF. Full variable domain (missing parts from reference TRBV29-1 and TRBJ2-5): SAVISQKPSRDICQRGTSLTIQCQVDSQVTMMFWYRQQPGQSLTLIATANQGSEATYESGFVIDKFPISRPNLTFSTLTVSNMSPEDSSIYLCSVGRLAKETQYFGPGTRLLVL.

Many counts were recorded for this clonotype. The chain employs TRBV29-1 and TRBJ1-6; TRBD1 matches 9 bases. Germline trimming cut 7 bases from V and 14 bases from J; bases unmatched to any gene: 9. Germline V CDR1 and CDR2: SQVTM, ANQGSEA. The CDR3 spans 12 residues. The CDR3 bases are TGCAGCGCCAGCCTGGGACAGGGCACCCTCCACTTT. Encoded protein: CSASLGQGTLHF. Full variable domain (rest looked up from reference TRBV29-1 and TRBJ1-6): SAVISQKPSRDICQRGTSLTIQCQVDSQVTMMFWYRQQPGQSLTLIATANQGSEATYESGFVIDKFPISRPNLTFSTLTVSNMSPEDSSIYLCSASLGQGTLHFGNGTRLTVT.